This TCR beta chain appears in the sequencing data of a study of regulatory T cells in long-lasting Graves disease. V lost 4 bases to trimming and J lost 13 bases; unmatched junction nucleotides: 5. The length of the CDR3 is 13 residues. Germline V gene data show CDR1 as SGHTA and CDR2 as FQGTGA. The time point here: newly diagnosed GD, antithyroid drugs for less than 3 months. PBMCs provided the RNA from which the TCR library was made. Building the TCR beta libraries relied on iRepertoire HTBI primers, and CDR3 regions underwent Arm-PCR. Each CDR3 protein gets one entry after TCRdb re-called the multiplex PCR reads with MiXCR. Of over 500,000 distinct CDR3 sequences detected, around 16% appear once; the ten largest clones hold more than 10%. The data also belong to a second study, concerning T cells in Graves' hyperthyroidism and ophthalmopathy.

The V and J genes are TRBV7-3 and TRBJ2-1; 12 bases are a match to TRBD2. The specimen comprised peripheral blood mononuclear cells (PBMCs), sampled at new diagnosis, from a patient treated with antithyroid drugs. This clonotype was sampled from a young man with Graves disease. The CDR3 coding sequence is TGTGCCAGCAGCTGGAGGACTAGCGGGATCCAGTTCTTC. Its protein product is CASSWRTSGIQFF.